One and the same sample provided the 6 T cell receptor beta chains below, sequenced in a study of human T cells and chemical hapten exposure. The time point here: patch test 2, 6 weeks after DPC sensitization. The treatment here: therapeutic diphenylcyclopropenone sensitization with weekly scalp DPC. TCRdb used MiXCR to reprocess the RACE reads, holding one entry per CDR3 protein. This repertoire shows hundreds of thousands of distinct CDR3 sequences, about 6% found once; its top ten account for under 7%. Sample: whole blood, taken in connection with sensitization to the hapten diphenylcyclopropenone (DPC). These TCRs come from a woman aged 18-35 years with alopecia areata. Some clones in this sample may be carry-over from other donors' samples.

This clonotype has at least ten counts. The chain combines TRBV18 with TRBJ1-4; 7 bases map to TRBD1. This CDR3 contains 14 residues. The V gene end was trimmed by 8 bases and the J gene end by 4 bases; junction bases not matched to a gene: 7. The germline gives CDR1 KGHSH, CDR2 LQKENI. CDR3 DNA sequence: TGTGCCAGCAGCCCGGGACAGAGTAATGAAAAACTGTTTTTT. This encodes CASSPGQSNEKLFF. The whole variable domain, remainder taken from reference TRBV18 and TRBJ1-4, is NAGVMQNPRHLVRRRGQEARLRCSPMKGHSHVYWYRQLPEEGLKFMVYLQKENIIDESGMPKERFSAEFPKEGPSILRIQQVVRGDSAAYFCASSPGQSNEKLFFGSGTQLSVL.

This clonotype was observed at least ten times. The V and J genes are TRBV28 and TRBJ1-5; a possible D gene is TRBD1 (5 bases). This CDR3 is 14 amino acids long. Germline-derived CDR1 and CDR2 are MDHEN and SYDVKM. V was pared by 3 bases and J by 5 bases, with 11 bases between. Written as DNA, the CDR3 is TGTGCCAGCAGTTTGGAGCAGGGCCATCAGCCCCAGCATTTT. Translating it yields CASSLEQGHQPQHF.

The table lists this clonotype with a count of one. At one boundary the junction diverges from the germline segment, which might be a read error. CDR3 amino acids: CSADGGLLTDTRYF. As DNA, the CDR3 is TGCAGTGCTGACGGCGGACTCCTCACAGATACGCGGTATTTT. The chain joins TRBV20-1 to TRBJ2-3; TRBD2 is a possible D gene (5 bases). Looked up from germline, CDR1 is DFQATT and CDR2 is SNEGSKA (reference sequence). This CDR3 region has 14 residues.

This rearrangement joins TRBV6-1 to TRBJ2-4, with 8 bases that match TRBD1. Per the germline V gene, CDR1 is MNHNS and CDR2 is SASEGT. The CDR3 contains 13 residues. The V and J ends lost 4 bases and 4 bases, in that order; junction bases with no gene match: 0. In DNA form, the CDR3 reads TGTGCCAGCAGTGGACAGGGGAAAAACATTCAGTACTTC. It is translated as CASSGQGKNIQYF.

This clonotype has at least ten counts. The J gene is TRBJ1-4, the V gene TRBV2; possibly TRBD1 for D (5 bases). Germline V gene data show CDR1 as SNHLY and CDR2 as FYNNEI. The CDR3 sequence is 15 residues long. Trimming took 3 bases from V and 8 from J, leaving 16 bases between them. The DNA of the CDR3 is TGTGCCAGCAGTGATAAAGGGGCAGGGCCAGAAAAACTGTTTTTT. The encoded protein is CASSDKGAGPEKLFF.

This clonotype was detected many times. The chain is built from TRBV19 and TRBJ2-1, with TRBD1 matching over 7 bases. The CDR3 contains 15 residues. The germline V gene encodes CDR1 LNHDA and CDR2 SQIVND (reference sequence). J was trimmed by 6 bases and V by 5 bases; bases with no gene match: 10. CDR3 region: CASSSRPQGSNEQFF. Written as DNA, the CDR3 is TGTGCCAGTAGTTCTCGTCCACAGGGGTCCAATGAGCAGTTCTTC.